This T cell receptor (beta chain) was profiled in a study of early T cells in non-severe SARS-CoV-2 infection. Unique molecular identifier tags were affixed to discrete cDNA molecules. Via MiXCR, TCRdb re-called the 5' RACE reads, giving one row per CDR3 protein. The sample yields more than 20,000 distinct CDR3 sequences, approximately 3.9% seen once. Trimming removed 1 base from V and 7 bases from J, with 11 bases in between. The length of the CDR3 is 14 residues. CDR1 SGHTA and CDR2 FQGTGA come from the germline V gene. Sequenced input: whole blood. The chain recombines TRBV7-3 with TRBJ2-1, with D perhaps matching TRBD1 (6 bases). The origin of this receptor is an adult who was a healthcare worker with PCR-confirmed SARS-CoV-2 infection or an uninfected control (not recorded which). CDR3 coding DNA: TGTGCCAGCAGCTTAAGCAGGGGTGGAAATGAGCAGTTCTTC. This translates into CASSLSRGGNEQFF.